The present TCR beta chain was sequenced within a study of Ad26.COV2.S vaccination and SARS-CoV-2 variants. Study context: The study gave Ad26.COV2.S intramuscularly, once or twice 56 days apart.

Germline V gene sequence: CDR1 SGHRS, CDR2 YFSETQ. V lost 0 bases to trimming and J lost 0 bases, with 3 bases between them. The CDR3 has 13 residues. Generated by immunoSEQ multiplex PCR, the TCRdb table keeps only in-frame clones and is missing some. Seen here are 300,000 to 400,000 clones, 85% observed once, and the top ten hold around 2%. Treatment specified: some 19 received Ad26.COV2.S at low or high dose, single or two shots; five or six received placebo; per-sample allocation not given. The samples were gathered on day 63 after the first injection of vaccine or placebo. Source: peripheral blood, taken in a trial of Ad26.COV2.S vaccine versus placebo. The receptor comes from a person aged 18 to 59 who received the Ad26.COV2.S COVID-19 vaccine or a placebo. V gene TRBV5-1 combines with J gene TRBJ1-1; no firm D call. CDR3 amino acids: CASSLELNTEAFF. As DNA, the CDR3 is TGCGCCAGCAGCTTGGAGTTGAACACTGAAGCTTTCTTT.